This TCR beta chain emerged from a study of blood T cell repertoires in COVID-19. Study-level information: COVID-19 samples collected from the United States, Italy and Spain covered acute and convalescent phases.

The germline CDR1 and CDR2 sequences are MDHEN and SYDVKM. Trimming cost V 6 bases and J 5 bases; bases outside gene matches: 13. There are 15 residues in the CDR3. Recruits, aged about 18 to 100 years, lived in about two dozen US areas. Participants' reported clinical history set cohort assignment. In the authors' methods: Estimation of nucleated cell counts relied on the amplification of reference gene primers. Assay: immunoSEQ multiplex PCR; the TCRdb copy retains only in-frame clones and omits some. That table is the source of V, J and clone size, and D and trimming were worked out from the DNA. The table shows 200,000 to 250,000 clones, with approximately 80% occurring only once.

The receptor's source is a woman aged 40 to 50 with acute COVID-19. This chain uses TRBV28 with TRBJ2-7; 7 positions agree with TRBD1. The sample consisted of PBMCs or T cells enriched from blood (not recorded which). CDR3 region: CASREPGQRRHEQYF. For the CDR3, the DNA is TGTGCCAGCAGAGAGCCGGGACAGAGGCGGCACGAGCAGTACTTC.